This T cell receptor (beta chain) was sequenced in a study of CXCR3-negative and CXCR3-positive naive CD8 T cells. The overall study: With about 1.5 +/- 0.3 million reads per library, the TRB reads numbered about 135 million in total.

As concerns this clonotype: Antigen: not known.

Carrying UMI labels, the TRB cDNA libraries were prepared through 5' RACE. TCRdb re-called the 5' RACE reads and gives one entry per CDR3 protein, without DNA. The repertoire table contains 46,000 or so distinct CDR3 sequences. The germline V gene has CDR1 MNHEY and CDR2 SMNVEV (reference sequence). This CDR3 region has 14 residues. General study points: CXCR3-positive naive cells had more hydrophobic TRB CDR3s than CXCR3-negative naive cells.

In triplicate, each CD8+ T cell subset was sorted at more than 250,000 cells per replicate. Among CD8+ T cells, naive ones were CD45RO-CCR7+CD27+CD95-. Sequencing input: naive CXCR3- CD8+ T cells from blood. Subset reported: CD45RO-CCR7+CD27+CD95- naive CD8+ T cells lacking CXCR3 (TNR3-). The receptor's source is a human donor in good health. Some clones in this sample may be carry-over from other donors' samples. This chain uses TRBV27 with TRBJ1-1; lacking DNA, the TRBD1 call made by TCRdb goes unchecked. The CDR3 spells CASSSVGGNTEAFF.